This TCR beta chain derives from a study of PD-1 blockade in classical Hodgkin lymphoma. All trial patients relapsed after autologous stem cell transplantation. Losses at the gene ends were 2 bases for V and 7 bases for J; bases not matched to a gene: 7. The CDR3 extends over 14 amino acids. Germline V gives CDR1 ENHRY, CDR2 SYGVKD. The assay was immunoSEQ multiplex PCR, and TCRdb's table has in-frame clones only and misses some. The data hold about 100,000 clones, with roughly 88% observed a single time. The rearrangement links TRBV10-3 to TRBJ1-2; 7 bases match TRBD1. The starting material was peripheral blood mononuclear cells (PBMCs), obtained at baseline. The sequence derives from a human donor with classical Hodgkin lymphoma. CDR3 protein: CAISERGQPAGYTF. The CDR3 nucleotides read TGTGCCATCAGTGAGAGGGGACAGCCCGCTGGCTACACCTTC.